These 22 T cell receptor beta chains originate from one sample sequenced in a study of cytomegalovirus exposure and HLA in healthy donors. PCR employed 60 Vbeta and 13 Jbeta primers. Generated by immunoSEQ multiplex PCR, the TCRdb table keeps only in-frame clones and is missing some. Seen here are about 140,000 clones, 80% observed once, and the top ten hold around 1.3%. The sample comprised PBMCs. These receptors all stem from a female donor in good health and CMV-seronegative.

In this sample, this clone turned up once. The gene calls are TRBV6-5 and TRBJ1-2; 8 bases align to TRBD1. The CDR3 sequence is 14 residues long. Germline V gene lookup returns CDR1 MNHEY and CDR2 SVGAGI. V was pared by 4 bases and J by 3 bases, with 4 bases of the junction left unmatched. The CDR3 sequence is CASSSPGQDYGYTF. The DNA for the CDR3 is TGTGCCAGCAGTTCCCCGGGACAGGACTATGGCTACACCTTC.

V gene TRBV5-1 combines with J gene TRBJ2-3, with 10 bases lining up with TRBD2. Germline CDR1 and CDR2: SGHRS and YFSETQ. V lost 0 bases, J lost 9 bases, and 13 bases stayed unmatched. The CDR3 is made up of 17 amino acids. This chain's CDR3 is CASSLGIGERGGGTQYF. DNA of the CDR3: TGCGCCAGCAGCTTGGGAATCGGCGAGCGGGGGGGCGGGACGCAGTATTTT.

This clone was found once. The chain carries TRBV15 and TRBJ1-2; 8 bases fit TRBD1. J gave up 3 bases and V 3 bases, and 6 bases lay outside the gene matches. Germline values: CDR1 LNHNV, CDR2 YYDKDF (reference sequence). The CDR3 is made up of 15 amino acids. The CDR3, as DNA: TGTGCCACCAGCAGCAGGACAGGGAGGGACTATGGCTACACCTTC. Its protein product is CATSSRTGRDYGYTF.

The chain recombines TRBV10-2 with TRBJ1-1; D call uncertain. V dropped 2 bases and J dropped 2 bases, with 6 bases sitting between them. Germline V gene lookup returns CDR1 WSHSY and CDR2 SAAADI. The CDR3 sequence is 13 residues long. The CDR3 bases are TGCGCCAGCAGTGAGCAGGCCAACACTGAAGCTTTCTTT. Protein sequence: CASSEQANTEAFF.

The V and J genes are TRBV9 and TRBJ1-1; 9 nucleotides align to TRBD1. The V segment lost 3 bases and the J segment 6 bases; nucleotides outside the gene matches: 12. CDR1 and CDR2 from the germline V gene are SGDLS and YYNGEE. The length of the CDR3 is 16 residues. CDR3 sequence: CASSAPLQGAPAEAFF. The DNA for the CDR3 is TGTGCCAGCAGCGCCCCTTTACAGGGGGCGCCGGCTGAAGCTTTCTTT.

The chain links TRBV6-5 to TRBJ1-1; 7 bases are a match to TRBD1. The germline V gene encodes CDR1 MNHEY and CDR2 SVGAGI. This CDR3 has 14 residues. V lost 2 bases, J lost 4 bases, and 4 bases stayed unmatched. CDR3 sequence (DNA): TGTGCCAGCAGTTACATTGGGACAGTCACTGAAGCTTTCTTT. Amino acid sequence: CASSYIGTVTEAFF.

The chain links TRBV9 to TRBJ1-3; 7 bases are shared with TRBD1. CDR1 and CDR2 (germline): SGDLS, YYNGEE. V was clipped by 0 bases and J by 0 bases; unmatched bases: 3. The CDR3 length is 16 residues. CDR3 in amino acids: CASSVEGASSGNTIYF. As DNA, the CDR3 is TGTGCCAGCAGCGTAGAGGGGGCGAGCTCTGGAAACACCATATATTTT. The whole variable domain, remainder taken from reference TRBV9 and TRBJ1-3, is DSGVTQTPKHLITATGQRVTLRCSPRSGDLSVYWYQQSLDQGLQFLIQYYNGEERAKGNILERFSAQQFPDLHSELNLSSLELGDSALYFCASSVEGASSGNTIYFGEGSWLTVV.

The V and J genes are TRBV7-2 and TRBJ2-2, with 7 bases aligning to TRBD1. The J segment lost 7 bases and the V segment lost 4 bases, leaving 3 bases of the junction unmatched. There are 13 residues in the CDR3. Germline assignment: CDR1 SGHTA and CDR2 FQGNSA. CDR3 loop: CASSYGTVGELFF. The CDR3 DNA is TGTGCCAGCAGCTACGGGACAGTCGGGGAGCTGTTTTTT. The whole variable domain, filled in from reference TRBV7-2 and TRBJ2-2, reads GAGVSQSPSNKVTEKGKDVELRCDPISGHTALYWYRQSLGQGLEFLIYFQGNSAPDKSGLPSDRFSAERTGGSVSTLTIQRTQQEDSAVYLCASSYGTVGELFFGEGSRLTVL.

This clone was detected a few times. This chain connects TRBV9 to TRBJ1-2, with 7 bases that match TRBD1. The CDR3 runs to 14 residues. CDR1 is SGDLS, CDR2 YYNGEE, per germline. V lost 0 bases to trimming and J lost 4 bases; unmatched junction nucleotides: 3. CDR3 loop: CASSVGEGAYGYTF. DNA for the CDR3: TGTGCCAGCAGCGTAGGTGAGGGGGCCTATGGCTACACCTTC.

This clone turned up a few times. The chain joins TRBV7-3 to TRBJ1-1; 7 positions agree with TRBD1. With 5 bases clipped from V and 0 bases from J, the junction kept 6 bases outside the gene matches. Germline CDR1 SGHTA, CDR2 FQGTGA. The CDR3 contains 15 residues. CDR3 in amino acids: CASSPQGGMNTEAFF. The CDR3 DNA follows: TGTGCCAGCAGCCCTCAGGGGGGCATGAACACTGAAGCTTTCTTT.

The rearrangement uses TRBV6-1 and TRBJ1-5; tentatively, D is TRBD1 (5 bases). V shed 6 bases and J shed 0 bases, with 12 bases lying between them. Germline V gene data show CDR1 as MNHNS and CDR2 as SASEGT. The CDR3 is made up of 15 amino acids. CDR3 sequence (DNA): TGTGCCAGCAGAACCGGGGGTTATAGCAATCAGCCCCAGCATTTT. This codes for CASRTGGYSNQPQHF.

The J gene is TRBJ1-5, the V gene TRBV2; tentatively, D is TRBD1 (5 bases). From germline, CDR1 is SNHLY and CDR2 FYNNEI. There are 15 residues in the CDR3. V was cut by 3 bases and J by 0 bases, with 9 bases left in between. For the CDR3, the DNA is TGTGCCAGCAGTGAGGACATGTATAGCAATCAGCCCCAGCATTTT. Its translation is CASSEDMYSNQPQHF. The entire variable domain, with the rest obtained from reference TRBV2 and TRBJ1-5, is as follows: EPEVTQTPSHQVTQMGQEVILRCVPISNHLYFYWYRQILGQKVEFLVSFYNNEISEKSEIFDDQFSVERPDGSNFTLKIRSTKLEDSAMYFCASSEDMYSNQPQHFGDGTRLSIL.

The chain uses TRBV28 and TRBJ2-7, with 10 bases lining up with TRBD2. Germline V gene data show CDR1 as MDHEN and CDR2 as SYDVKM. Trimming cost V 4 bases and J 2 bases; bases outside gene matches: 17. This CDR3 has 19 residues. CDR3 coding DNA: TGTGCCAGCAGTTCTCCCGGGACTAGCGCCCTCGGAGGTCCCTACGAGCAGTACTTC. Translated: CASSSPGTSALGGPYEQYF. The full variable domain, its missing parts supplied by reference TRBV28 and TRBJ2-7, is DVKVTQSSRYLVKRTGEKVFLECVQDMDHENMFWYRQDPGLGLRLIYFSYDVKMKEKGDIPEGYSVSREKKERFSLILESASTNQTSMYLCASSSPGTSALGGPYEQYFGPGTRLTVT.

By share, this clone counts as medium-sized. The chain employs TRBV15 and TRBJ2-1, with 11 positions matching TRBD2. The germline CDR1 and CDR2 sequences are LNHNV and YYDKDF (reference sequence). V lost 0 bases and J lost 7; bases outside the gene matches: 5. This CDR3 is 16 amino acids long. CDR3 coding DNA: TGTGCCACCAGCAGAGATCTGCTAGCGGGAGGTAATGAGCAGTTCTTC. This translates into CATSRDLLAGGNEQFF.

This clone has only one observation. The gene calls are TRBV5-4 and TRBJ2-5; D is possibly TRBD1 (6 bases). The CDR3 spans 15 residues. Looked up from germline, CDR1 is SGHNT and CDR2 is YYREEE (reference sequence). Trimming removed 2 bases at V and 1 base at J, with 12 bases between. For the CDR3, the DNA is TGTGCCAGCAGCTTCAAACCGGACAGCCAAGAGACCCAGTACTTC. It codes for CASSFKPDSQETQYF.

The V call is TRBV28, the J call TRBJ1-5, with D unclear. CDR1 and CDR2 from the germline V gene are MDHEN and SYDVKM. The V gene lost 5 bases and the J gene lost 7 bases, with 15 bases spanning the gap. This CDR3 contains 14 residues. As DNA, the CDR3 is TGTGCCAGCAGTCCACGACTGCCTTGGCAGCCCCAGCATTTT. This codes for CASSPRLPWQPQHF.

J is TRBJ2-7 and V is TRBV5-1; D unresolved. This CDR3 has 13 amino acids. Trimming stripped 0 bases from V and 6 bases from J, with 10 bases between. Germline V gene sequence: CDR1 SGHRS, CDR2 YFSETQ. This CDR3 reads CASSLEPLLEQYF. The CDR3 DNA sequence: TGCGCCAGCAGCTTGGAGCCCCTTCTCGAGCAGTACTTC.

The chain recombines TRBV6-1 with TRBJ1-2, with 9 bases matching TRBD1. Germline CDR1 MNHNS, CDR2 SASEGT. V trimming: 10 bases; J trimming: 7 bases; junction bases outside the gene matches: 13. The CDR3 is 14 amino acids. DNA of the CDR3: TGTGCCACCTTGCTGAACAGGGGGCTGGGTGGCTACACCTTC. This sequence encodes CATLLNRGLGGYTF.

This rearrangement joins TRBV6-7 to TRBJ2-1; D ambiguous. TRBV6-7 is flagged as an ORF with uncertain function. Between the trimmed V and J ends, which lost 0 bases and 9 bases, there was a span of 12 bases. This CDR3 has 14 amino acids. The CDR3 region is CASSYSPPVSEQFF. The CDR3 DNA is TGTGCCAGCAGTTACTCGCCCCCGGTGAGTGAGCAGTTCTTC.

The chain joins TRBV6-6 to TRBJ1-1; 7 positions agree with TRBD1. V trimming: 5 bases; J trimming: 7 bases; junction bases outside the gene matches: 4. Germline CDR1 MNHNY, CDR2 SVGAGI (reference sequence). This CDR3 is 12 amino acids long. CDR3 loop: CASSQQGIEAFF. In DNA, the CDR3 is TGTGCCAGCAGTCAACAGGGGATTGAAGCTTTCTTT.

The chain carries TRBV5-4 and TRBJ2-7; 7 bases are shared with TRBD1. The junction had 8 bases not matched to a gene; V was cut back by 5 bases and J by 6 bases. The length of the CDR3 is 13 residues. The V gene's germline CDR1 is SGHNT and CDR2 YYREEE (reference sequence). The chain's CDR3 is CASRQTGFGEQYF. CDR3 DNA: TGTGCCAGCAGGCAGACAGGGTTTGGCGAGCAGTACTTC.

V is TRBV30 and J is TRBJ1-1; 7 bases line up with TRBD1. Trimming at V came to 5 bases and at J to 3 bases, leaving 6 bases not matched to a gene. The CDR3 totals 13 residues. Germline assignment: CDR1 GTSNPN and CDR2 SVGIG (reference sequence). The CDR3 protein is CAWGDSSDTEAFF. CDR3 DNA: TGTGCCTGGGGGGACAGTAGCGACACTGAAGCTTTCTTT.